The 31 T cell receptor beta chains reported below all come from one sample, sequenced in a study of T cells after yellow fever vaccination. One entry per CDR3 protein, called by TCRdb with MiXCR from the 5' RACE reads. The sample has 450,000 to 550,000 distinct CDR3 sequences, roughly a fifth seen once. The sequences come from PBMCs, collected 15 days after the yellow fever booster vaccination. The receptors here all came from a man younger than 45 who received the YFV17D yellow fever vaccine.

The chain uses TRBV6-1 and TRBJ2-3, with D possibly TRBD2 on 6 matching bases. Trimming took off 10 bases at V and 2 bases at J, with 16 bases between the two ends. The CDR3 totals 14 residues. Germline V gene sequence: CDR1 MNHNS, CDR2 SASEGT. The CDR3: CATTGLEPTDTQYF. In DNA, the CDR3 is TGTGCCACTACGGGACTGGAACCCACAGATACGCAGTATTTT.

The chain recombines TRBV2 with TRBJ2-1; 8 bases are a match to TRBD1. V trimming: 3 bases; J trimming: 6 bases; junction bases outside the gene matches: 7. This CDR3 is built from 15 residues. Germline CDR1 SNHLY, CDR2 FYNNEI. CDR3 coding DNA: TGTGCCAGCAGTGAGAGCGGAGGGACAGGCAATGAGCAGTTCTTC. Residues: CASSESGGTGNEQFF.

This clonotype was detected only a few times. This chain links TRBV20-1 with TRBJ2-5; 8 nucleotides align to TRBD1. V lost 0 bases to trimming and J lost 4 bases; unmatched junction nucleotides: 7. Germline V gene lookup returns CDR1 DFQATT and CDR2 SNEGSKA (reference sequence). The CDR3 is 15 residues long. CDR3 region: CSARDGQGSPETQYF. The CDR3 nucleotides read TGCAGTGCTAGAGATGGACAGGGATCACCAGAGACCCAGTACTTC.

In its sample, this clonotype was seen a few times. CDR3 sequence reads: CATSRSGQAINEKLFF. In nucleotides, the CDR3 is TGTGCCACCAGCAGATCCGGACAGGCGATTAATGAAAAACTGTTTTTT. The chain combines TRBV15 with TRBJ1-4, with 7 bases matching TRBD1. This CDR3 comprises 16 residues. V lost 2 bases, J lost 4 bases, and 7 bases stayed unmatched. CDR1 is LNHNV and CDR2 is YYDKDF in the germline V gene (reference sequence).

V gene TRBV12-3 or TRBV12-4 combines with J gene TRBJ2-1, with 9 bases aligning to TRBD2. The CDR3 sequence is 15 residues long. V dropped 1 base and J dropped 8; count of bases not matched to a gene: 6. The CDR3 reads CASSLVAGAADEQFF. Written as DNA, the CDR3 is TGTGCCAGCAGTTTAGTAGCGGGAGCAGCAGATGAGCAGTTCTTC.

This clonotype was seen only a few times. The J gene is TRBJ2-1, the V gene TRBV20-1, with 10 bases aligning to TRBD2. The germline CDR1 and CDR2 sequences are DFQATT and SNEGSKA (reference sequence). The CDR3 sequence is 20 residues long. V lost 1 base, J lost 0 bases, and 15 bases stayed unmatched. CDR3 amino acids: CSARVLTSGEGVSSYNEQFF. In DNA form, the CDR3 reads TGCAGTGCTAGAGTGCTAACTAGCGGGGAGGGAGTAAGCTCCTACAATGAGCAGTTCTTC.

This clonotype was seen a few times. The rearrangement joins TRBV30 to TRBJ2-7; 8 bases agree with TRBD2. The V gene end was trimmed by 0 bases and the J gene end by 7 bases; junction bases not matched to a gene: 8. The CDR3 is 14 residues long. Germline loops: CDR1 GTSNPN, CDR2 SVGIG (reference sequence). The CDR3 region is CAWSVSLAGIEQYF. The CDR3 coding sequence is TGTGCCTGGAGTGTAAGTTTAGCGGGGATTGAGCAGTACTTC.

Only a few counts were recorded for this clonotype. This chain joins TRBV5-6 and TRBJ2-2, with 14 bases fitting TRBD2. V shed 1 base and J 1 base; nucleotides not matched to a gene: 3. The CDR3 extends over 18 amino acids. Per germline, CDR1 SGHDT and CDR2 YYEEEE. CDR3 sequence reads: CASSLRTSGRLNTGELFF. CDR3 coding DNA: TGTGCCAGCAGCTTGAGGACTAGCGGGAGGTTGAACACCGGGGAGCTGTTTTTT. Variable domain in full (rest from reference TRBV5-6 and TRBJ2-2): DAGVTQSPTHLIKTRGQQVTLRCSPKSGHDTVSWYQQALGQGPQFIFQYYEEEERQRGNFPDRFSGHQFPNYSSELNVNALLLGDSALYLCASSLRTSGRLNTGELFFGEGSRLTVL.

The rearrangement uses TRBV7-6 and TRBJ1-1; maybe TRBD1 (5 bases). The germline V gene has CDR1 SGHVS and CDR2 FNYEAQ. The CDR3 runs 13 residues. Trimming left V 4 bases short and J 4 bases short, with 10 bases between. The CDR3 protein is CASSYDGGTEAFF. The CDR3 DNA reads TGTGCCAGCAGCTACGACGGGGGCACTGAAGCTTTCTTT.

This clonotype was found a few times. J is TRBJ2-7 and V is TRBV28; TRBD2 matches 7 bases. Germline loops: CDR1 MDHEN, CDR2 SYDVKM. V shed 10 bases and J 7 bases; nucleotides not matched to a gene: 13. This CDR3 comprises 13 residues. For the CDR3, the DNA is TGTGCCACCGGGACTACCGTCCTACGGGAGCAGTACTTC. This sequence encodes CATGTTVLREQYF.

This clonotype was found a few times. The CDR3 sequence is CSASKGLVNGELFF. In DNA, the CDR3 is TGCAGTGCTAGTAAGGGATTGGTCAACGGGGAGCTGTTTTTT. The chain carries TRBV20-1 and TRBJ2-2; D call uncertain. CDR1 is DFQATT and CDR2 is SNEGSKA in the germline V gene (reference sequence). Trimming took off 3 bases at V and 7 bases at J, with 15 bases between the two ends. CDR3 length equals 14 residues.

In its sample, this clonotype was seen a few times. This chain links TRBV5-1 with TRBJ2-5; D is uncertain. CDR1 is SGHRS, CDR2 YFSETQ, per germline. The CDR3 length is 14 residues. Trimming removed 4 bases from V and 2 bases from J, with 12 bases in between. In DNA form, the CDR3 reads TGCGCCAGCAGCCGAGGCAAGGGACAAGAGACCCAGTACTTC. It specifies CASSRGKGQETQYF.

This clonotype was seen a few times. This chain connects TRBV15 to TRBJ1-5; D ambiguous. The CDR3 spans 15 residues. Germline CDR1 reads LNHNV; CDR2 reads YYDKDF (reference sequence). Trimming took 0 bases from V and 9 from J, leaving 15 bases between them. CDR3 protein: CATSRDHGGNRPQHF. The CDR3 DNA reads TGTGCCACCAGCAGAGATCATGGAGGGAACAGGCCCCAGCATTTT.

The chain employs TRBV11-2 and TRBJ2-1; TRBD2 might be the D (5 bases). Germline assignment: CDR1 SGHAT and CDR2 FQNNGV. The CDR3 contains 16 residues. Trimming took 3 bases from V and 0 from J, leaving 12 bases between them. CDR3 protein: CASSFEWRSSYNEQFF. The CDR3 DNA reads TGTGCCAGCAGCTTCGAGTGGAGGAGCTCCTACAATGAGCAGTTCTTC.

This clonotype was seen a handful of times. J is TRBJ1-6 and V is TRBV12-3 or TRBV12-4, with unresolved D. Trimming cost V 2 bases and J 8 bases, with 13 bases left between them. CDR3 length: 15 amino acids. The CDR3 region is CASSLPRQEDSPLHF. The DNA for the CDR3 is TGTGCCAGCAGTTTACCCCGCCAGGAGGATTCACCCCTCCACTTT.

Here the CDR3 reads CASSSPHETQYF. CDR3 DNA sequence: TGCGCCAGCAGCTCCCCCCACGAGACCCAGTACTTC. The rearrangement links TRBV5-1 to TRBJ2-5; D unresolved. Deletions cut 3 bases from V and 5 bases from J, with 8 bases between. The CDR3 extends over 12 amino acids. Germline values: CDR1 SGHRS, CDR2 YFSETQ.

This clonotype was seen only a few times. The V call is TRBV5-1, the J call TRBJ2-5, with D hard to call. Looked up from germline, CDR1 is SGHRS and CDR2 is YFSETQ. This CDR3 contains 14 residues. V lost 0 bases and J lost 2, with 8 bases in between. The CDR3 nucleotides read TGCGCCAGCAGCTTGGCAGCAGATCAAGAGACCCAGTACTTC. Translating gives CASSLAADQETQYF.

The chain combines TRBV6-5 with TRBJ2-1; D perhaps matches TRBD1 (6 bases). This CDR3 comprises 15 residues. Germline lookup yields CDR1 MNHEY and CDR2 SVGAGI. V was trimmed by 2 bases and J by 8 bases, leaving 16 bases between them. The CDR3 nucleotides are TGTGCCAGCAGTTACGGCAGGGGCATTAACGATGAGCAGTTCTTC. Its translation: CASSYGRGINDEQFF.

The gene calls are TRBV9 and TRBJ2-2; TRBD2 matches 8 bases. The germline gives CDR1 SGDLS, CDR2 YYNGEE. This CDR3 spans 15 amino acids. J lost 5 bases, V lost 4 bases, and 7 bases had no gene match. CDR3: CASSPREAGTGELFF. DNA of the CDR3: TGTGCCAGCAGCCCGCGGGAGGCCGGGACCGGGGAGCTGTTTTTT.

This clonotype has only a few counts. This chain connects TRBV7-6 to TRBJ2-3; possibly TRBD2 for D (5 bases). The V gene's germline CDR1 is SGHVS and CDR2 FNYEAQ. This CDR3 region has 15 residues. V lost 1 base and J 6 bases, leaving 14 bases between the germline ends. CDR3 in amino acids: CASSLVRVPGDTQYF. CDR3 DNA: TGTGCCAGCAGCTTAGTACGGGTGCCGGGGGATACGCAGTATTTT.

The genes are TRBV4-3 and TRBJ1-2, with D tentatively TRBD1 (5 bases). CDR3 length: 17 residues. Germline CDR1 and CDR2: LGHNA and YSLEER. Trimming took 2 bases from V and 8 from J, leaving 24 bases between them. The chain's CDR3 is CASSQYSGRDQSRGYTF. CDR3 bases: TGCGCCAGCAGCCAATACAGCGGCCGGGACCAAAGTCGGGGCTACACCTTC.

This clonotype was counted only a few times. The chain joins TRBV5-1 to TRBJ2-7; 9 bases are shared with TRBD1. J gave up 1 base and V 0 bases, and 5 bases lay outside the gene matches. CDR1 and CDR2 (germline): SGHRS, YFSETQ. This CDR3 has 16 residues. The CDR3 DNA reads TGCGCCAGCAGCTTGGGTGGACAGGGGCCATCCTACGAGCAGTACTTC. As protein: CASSLGGQGPSYEQYF.

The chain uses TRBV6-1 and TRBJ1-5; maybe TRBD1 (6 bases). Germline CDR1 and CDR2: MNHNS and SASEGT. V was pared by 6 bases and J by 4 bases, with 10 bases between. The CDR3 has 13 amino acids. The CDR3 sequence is CASRRTANQPQHF. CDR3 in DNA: TGTGCCAGCAGAAGGACAGCAAATCAGCCCCAGCATTTT.

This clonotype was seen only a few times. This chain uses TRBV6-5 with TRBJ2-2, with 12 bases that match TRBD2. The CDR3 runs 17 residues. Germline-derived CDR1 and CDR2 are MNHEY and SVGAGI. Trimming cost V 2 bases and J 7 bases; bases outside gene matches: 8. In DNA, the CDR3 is TGTGCCAGCAGTTACGATCTACTAGCGGGAGGAGTCGGGGAGCTGTTTTTT. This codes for CASSYDLLAGGVGELFF.

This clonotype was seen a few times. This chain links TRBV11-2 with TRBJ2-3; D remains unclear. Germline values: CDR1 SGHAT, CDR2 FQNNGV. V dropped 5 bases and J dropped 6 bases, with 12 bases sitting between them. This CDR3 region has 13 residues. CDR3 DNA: TGTGCCAGCAGCCTCCTCCTCGCGGATACGCAGTATTTT. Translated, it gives CASSLLLADTQYF.

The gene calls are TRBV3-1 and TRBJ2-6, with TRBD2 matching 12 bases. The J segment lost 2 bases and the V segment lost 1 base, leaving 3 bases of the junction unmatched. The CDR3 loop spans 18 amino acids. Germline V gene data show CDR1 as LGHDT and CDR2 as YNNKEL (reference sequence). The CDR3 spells CASSQGLAGVAGANVLTF. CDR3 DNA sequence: TGTGCCAGCAGCCAAGGACTAGCGGGAGTAGCTGGGGCCAACGTCCTGACTTTC.

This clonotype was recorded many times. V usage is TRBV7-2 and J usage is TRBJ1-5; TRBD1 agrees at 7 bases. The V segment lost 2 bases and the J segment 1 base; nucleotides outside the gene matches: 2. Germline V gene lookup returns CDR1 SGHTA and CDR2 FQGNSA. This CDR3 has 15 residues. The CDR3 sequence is CASSLTGVSNQPQHF. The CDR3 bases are TGTGCCAGCAGCTTAACAGGGGTGAGCAATCAGCCCCAGCATTTT.

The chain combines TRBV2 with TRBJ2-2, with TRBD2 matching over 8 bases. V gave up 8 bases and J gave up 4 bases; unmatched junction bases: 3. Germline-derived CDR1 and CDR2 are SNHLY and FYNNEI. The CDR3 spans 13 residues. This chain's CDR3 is CASGAGATGELFF. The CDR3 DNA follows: TGTGCCAGCGGAGCGGGAGCCACCGGGGAGCTGTTTTTT.

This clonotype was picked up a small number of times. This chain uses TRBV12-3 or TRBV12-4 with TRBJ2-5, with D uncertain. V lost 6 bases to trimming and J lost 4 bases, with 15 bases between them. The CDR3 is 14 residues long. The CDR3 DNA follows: TGTGCCAGCAGAACGACCGCGGCGGTAGAGACCCAGTACTTC. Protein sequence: CASRTTAAVETQYF.

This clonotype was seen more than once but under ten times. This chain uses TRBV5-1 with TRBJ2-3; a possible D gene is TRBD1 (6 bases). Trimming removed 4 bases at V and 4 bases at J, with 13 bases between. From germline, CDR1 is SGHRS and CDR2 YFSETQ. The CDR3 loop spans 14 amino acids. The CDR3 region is CASSHTGYADTQYF. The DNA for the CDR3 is TGCGCCAGCAGCCACACAGGGTACGCAGATACGCAGTATTTT.

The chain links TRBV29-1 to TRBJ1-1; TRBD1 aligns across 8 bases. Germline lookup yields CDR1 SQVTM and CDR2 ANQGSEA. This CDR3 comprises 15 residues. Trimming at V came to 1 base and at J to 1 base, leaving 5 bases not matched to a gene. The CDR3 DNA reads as TGCAGCGTTGAAGCGCAGGACAGGGAGAACACTGAAGCTTTCTTT. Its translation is CSVEAQDRENTEAFF.